This T cell receptor (beta chain) was observed in a study of technical replicates of blood from a handful of donors. Libraries were prepared by immunoSEQ multiplex PCR; TCRdb keeps only in-frame clonotypes and omits some of them. The repertoire holds approximately 81,000 clones, roughly four fifths seen once, with 3.5% to 4% in the top ten. V shed 3 bases and J 1 base; nucleotides not matched to a gene: 2. This CDR3 comprises 13 residues. Germline CDR1 and CDR2: SQVTM and ANQGSEA. The sequencing input was PBMCs. This clonotype originated in a human donor in good health. Some clones in this sample may be carry-over from other donors' samples. This rearrangement joins TRBV29-1 to TRBJ2-7; 8 bases map to TRBD2. This CDR3 is CSVESGRSYEQYF. The DNA of the CDR3 is TGCAGCGTTGAGAGCGGGAGATCCTACGAGCAGTACTTC.